Following are 4 T cell receptor beta chains from one sample sequenced in a study of tumor-infiltrating lymphocytes in primary liver carcinoma. Reverse transcription of about 500 ng total RNA with a constant-region primer produced TCR beta cDNA. Nested multiplex PCR, run for three rounds with slightly modified ARM-PCR, yielded TCR beta libraries. For approximately 11 cycles apiece, the opening two PCR rounds ran with TRBV1-TRBV30 forward primers and a C-beta reverse primer. TCRdb itself ran the multiplex PCR reads through MiXCR, one entry per CDR3 protein. Here the sample spans about 330,000 distinct CDR3 sequences, roughly two thirds being singletons. The source of the blood RNA was unsorted whole blood, and germline DNA was extracted as well. The sample comprised peripheral blood. The origin of the receptors is a man aged 35 to 55 with primary liver carcinoma and hepatitis B virus infection.

Worth noting for this clonotype: A much larger clonotype is one base distant, so this may be a read error. This chain uses TRBV12-3 or TRBV12-4 with TRBJ2-7; D ambiguous. The CDR3 consists of 13 residues. The V gene lost 7 bases and the J gene lost 0 bases, with 10 bases spanning the gap. The CDR3 sequence is CASKQCSSYEQYF. As DNA, the CDR3 is TGTGCCAGCAAACAGTGCTCCTCCTACGAGCAGTACTTC.

The table lists this clonotype with many counts. This chain joins TRBV11-2 and TRBJ2-7; 9 bases line up with TRBD1. Germline V gives CDR1 SGHAT, CDR2 FQNNGV. Losses at the gene ends were 6 bases for V and 1 base for J; bases not matched to a gene: 10. The CDR3 has 16 residues. The CDR3 region has the DNA TGTGCCAGCAGAGCCCGACCGGGACAGGGTTCCTACGAGCAGTACTTC. Protein product: CASRARPGQGSYEQYF.

Of note for this clonotype: A read error is possible here, since a much larger clone lies one base away. The gene calls are TRBV4-1 and TRBJ1-1; D perhaps matches TRBD1 (5 bases). This CDR3 region has 16 residues. Germline CDR1 is MGHRA and CDR2 is YSYEKL. Trimming took 0 bases from V and 5 from J, leaving 16 bases between them. The CDR3 loop reads CASSQDPGRVETEAFF. The CDR3 nucleotides are TGCGCCAGCAGCCAAGATCCGGGCAGGGTCGAGACTGAAGCTTTCTTT.

This clonotype has at least ten counts. The rearrangement uses TRBV6-1 and TRBJ2-1; 9 nucleotides line up with TRBD1. J gave up 8 bases and V 1 base, and 3 bases lay outside the gene matches. The CDR3 has 14 residues. Per germline, CDR1 MNHNS and CDR2 SASEGT. The CDR3 DNA sequence: TGTGCCAGCAGTGAAGGATACAGGGGGCATGAGCAGTTCTTC. Amino acid sequence: CASSEGYRGHEQFF.